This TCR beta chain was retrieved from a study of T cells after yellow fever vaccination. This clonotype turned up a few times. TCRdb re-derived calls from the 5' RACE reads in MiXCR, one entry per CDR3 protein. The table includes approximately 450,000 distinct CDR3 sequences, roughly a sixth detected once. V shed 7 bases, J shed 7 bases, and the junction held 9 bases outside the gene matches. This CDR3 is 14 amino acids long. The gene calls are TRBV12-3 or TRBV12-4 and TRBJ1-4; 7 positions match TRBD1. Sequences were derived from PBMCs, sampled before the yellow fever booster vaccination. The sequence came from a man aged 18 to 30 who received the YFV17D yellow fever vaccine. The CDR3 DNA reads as TGTGCCAGCACTCTACAGGGGATCGGTGAAAAACTGTTTTTT. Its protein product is CASTLQGIGEKLFF.